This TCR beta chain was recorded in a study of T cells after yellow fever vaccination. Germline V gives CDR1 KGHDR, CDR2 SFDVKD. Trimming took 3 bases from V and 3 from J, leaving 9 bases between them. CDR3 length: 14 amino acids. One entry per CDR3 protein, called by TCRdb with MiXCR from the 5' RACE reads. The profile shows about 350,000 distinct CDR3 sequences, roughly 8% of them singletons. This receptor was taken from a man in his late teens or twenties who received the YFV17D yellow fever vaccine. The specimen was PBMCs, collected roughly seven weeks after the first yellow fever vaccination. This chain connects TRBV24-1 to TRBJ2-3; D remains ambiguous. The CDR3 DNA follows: TGTGCCACCAGTGATACAGCCGGGACAGATACGCAGTATTTT. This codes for CATSDTAGTDTQYF.